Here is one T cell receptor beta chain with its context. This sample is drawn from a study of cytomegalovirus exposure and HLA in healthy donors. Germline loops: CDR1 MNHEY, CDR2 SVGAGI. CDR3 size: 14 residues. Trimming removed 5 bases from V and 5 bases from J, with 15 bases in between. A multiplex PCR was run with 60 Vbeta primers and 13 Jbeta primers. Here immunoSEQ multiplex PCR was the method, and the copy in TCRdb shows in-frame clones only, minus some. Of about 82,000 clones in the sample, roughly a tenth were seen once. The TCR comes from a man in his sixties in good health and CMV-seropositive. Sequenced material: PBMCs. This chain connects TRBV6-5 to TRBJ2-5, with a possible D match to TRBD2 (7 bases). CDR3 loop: CASSPPGGWETQYF. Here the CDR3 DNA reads TGTGCCAGCAGTCCCCCGGGGGGCTGGGAGACCCAGTACTTC.